This T cell receptor (beta chain) was identified in a study of blood T cell repertoires in COVID-19. Study at large: The United States, Italy and Spain supplied acute and convalescent COVID-19 samples. Sources were T cells, B-cell-depleted T cells, or PBMCs; the material itself was cDNA or gDNA.

Profiled with immunoSEQ multiplex PCR; TCRdb holds only in-frame clones, not every one. This sample has about 200,000 clones, with more than 65% found just once. V lost 6 bases and J lost 7, with 15 bases in between. Germline CDR1 and CDR2: LNHDA and SQIVND (reference sequence). CDR3 length: 14 amino acids. The sequenced material came from peripheral blood. The J gene is TRBJ2-2, the V gene TRBV19; D might be TRBD1 (5 bases). This TCR derives from a woman older than 75 with acute or convalescent COVID-19. The CDR3 loop is CASSGRRQGGELFF. CDR3 coding DNA: TGTGCCAGTAGCGGACGTCGGCAGGGCGGGGAGCTGTTTTTT.